A selection of T cell receptor beta chains follows, all from one sample in a study of PD-L1 blockade in urothelial cancer. The assay was immunoSEQ multiplex PCR, and TCRdb's table has in-frame clones only and misses some. Of some 50,000 clones in the sample, 87% are singletons; the top ten hold roughly 15%. The sequences come from PBMCs, collected around atezolizumab (anti-PD-L1) treatment. The receptor set was obtained from a woman in her fifties or sixties with urothelial cancer. Each CDR3 is given without its conserved first and last residue. Each record gives: clone size, V gene, CDR3 protein. Clone size is not always given. Where it is, it says once, few, many or a class for expanded clones.

-	TRBV7-8	ASSRSGLAGIYNEQF
-	TRBV4-1	ASSRGTGNTEAF
-	TRBV28	ASSRDRIEPQH
-	TRBV5-4	ASSLTYRVEQF
-	TRBV27	ASSALAGGPPGFEQY
-	TRBV28	ASSLVEPTAEQY
-	TRBV6-5	ASSYSGDRSYEQY
-	TRBV5-8	ASSLQGPQPQH
-	TRBV5-4	ASSIPGTHNEQF
-	TRBV7-2	ASSLVRWTGKISNQPQH
many	TRBV10-3	ATGQGSEAF
-	TRBV5-4	ASSLLLGADTDTQY
-	TRBV9	ASSGEYSEAF
-	TRBV6-6	ASSYREGSGSY
-	TRBV7-8	ASSPSSDSEQF
-	TRBV5-5	ASSQAQGNEQY
once	TRBV7-9	ASSPGGSGRTGEQY
-	TRBV5-6	ASSQGQGVYEQY
-	TRBV5-1	ASSRSLAGIYEQY
-	TRBV7-2	ASSFSGRALHEQY
-	TRBV29-1	SVVEAGYEQY
-	TRBV9	ASSVASIDTDTQY
-	TRBV4-3	ASSPHAPGQGQETQY
once	TRBV28	ASRPLTGPEAF
-	TRBV9	ASSRNSGGAPGELF
-	TRBV27	ASSFEGDEKLF
once	TRBV18	ASSFLQGASDTQY
-	TRBV7-6	ASSYRDRDPPGLVGELF
-	TRBV6-6	ASSDRGPQGYT